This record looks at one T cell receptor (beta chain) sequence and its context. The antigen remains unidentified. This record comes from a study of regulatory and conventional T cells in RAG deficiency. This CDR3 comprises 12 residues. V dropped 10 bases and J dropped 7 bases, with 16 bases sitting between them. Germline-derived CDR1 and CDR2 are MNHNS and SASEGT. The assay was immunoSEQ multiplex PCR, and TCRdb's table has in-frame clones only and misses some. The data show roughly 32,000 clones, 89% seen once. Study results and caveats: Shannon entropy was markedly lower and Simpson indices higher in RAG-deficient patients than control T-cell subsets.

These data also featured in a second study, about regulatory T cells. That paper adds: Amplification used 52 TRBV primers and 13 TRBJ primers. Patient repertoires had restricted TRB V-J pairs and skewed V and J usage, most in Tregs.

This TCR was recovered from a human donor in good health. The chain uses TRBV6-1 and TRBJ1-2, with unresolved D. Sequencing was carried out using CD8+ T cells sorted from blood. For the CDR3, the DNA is TGTGCCACCCAGGCACCCCTGAGTGGCTACACCTTC. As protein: CATQAPLSGYTF.